The sequence of this T cell receptor beta chain was determined in a study of cytotoxic CD8 clonotypes in ibrutinib-treated CLL. Clones were sequenced by immunoSEQ multiplex PCR, and TCRdb holds only the in-frame ones, with some missing. This repertoire shows approximately 130,000 clones, approximately 80% found once; its top ten account for 3% to 4%. The V end lost 3 bases, the J end lost 6 bases, and 10 bases lay between the germline ends. The CDR3 loop spans 13 amino acids. Germline V gives CDR1 KGHSH, CDR2 LQKENI. This TCR was recovered from a human donor with chronic lymphocytic leukemia. The chain links TRBV18 to TRBJ2-3; D remains unclear. Sample: PBMCs, taken after 24 months of ibrutinib treatment. The CDR3 bases are TGTGCCAGCTCACCTTCTGGTACGGATACGCAGTATTTT. Its protein is CASSPSGTDTQYF. Looking up the rest from reference TRBV18 and TRBJ2-3 gives the full variable domain: NAGVMQNPRHLVRRRGQEARLRCSPMKGHSHVYWYRQLPEEGLKFMVYLQKENIIDESGMPKERFSAEFPKEGPSILRIQQVVRGDSAAYFCASSPSGTDTQYFGPGTRLTVL.